These 20 T cell receptor beta chains were all obtained from the same sample, sequenced in a study of PD-1 blockade in classical Hodgkin lymphoma. Clones were sequenced by immunoSEQ multiplex PCR, and TCRdb holds only the in-frame ones, with some missing. Of 5,000 to 7,000 clones detected, about 81% appear once; the ten largest clones hold less than 4.5%. All patients relapsed after autologous stem cell transplantation, and brentuximab vedotin exposure varied. Purification of CD4+ T cells from thawed PBMCs was achieved by magnetic negative selection. Sequencing used CD4+ T cells from blood, obtained at baseline. These receptors came from a human donor with classical Hodgkin lymphoma.

V usage is TRBV7-9 and J usage is TRBJ1-2; D uncertain. The germline V gene has CDR1 SEHNR and CDR2 FQNEAQ (reference sequence). The CDR3 consists of 12 residues. V gave up 2 bases and J gave up 1 base, with 2 bases separating them. The CDR3, as DNA: TGTGCCAGCAGCTTATATAACTATGGCTACACCTTC. This codes for CASSLYNYGYTF.

J is TRBJ2-7 and V is TRBV5-6; a possible D gene is TRBD1 (6 bases). This CDR3 region has 17 residues. The V end was cut by 4 bases, the J end by 3 bases, with 23 bases between. The V gene's germline CDR1 is SGHDT and CDR2 YYEEEE. The CDR3 loop reads CASSQLILRTANYEQYF. CDR3 bases: TGTGCCAGCAGCCAATTGATCTTAAGGACAGCCAACTACGAGCAGTACTTC. The full variable domain, its missing parts supplied by reference TRBV5-6 and TRBJ2-7, is DAGVTQSPTHLIKTRGQQVTLRCSPKSGHDTVSWYQQALGQGPQFIFQYYEEEERQRGNFPDRFSGHQFPNYSSELNVNALLLGDSALYLCASSQLILRTANYEQYFGPGTRLTVT.

This rearrangement joins TRBV2 to TRBJ2-1, with 12 bases matching TRBD2. CDR3 length: 15 residues. Per germline, CDR1 SNHLY and CDR2 FYNNEI. V gave up 1 base and J gave up 9 bases; unmatched junction bases: 4. This CDR3 is CASSEELAGGGEQFF. CDR3 bases: TGTGCCAGCAGTGAAGAACTAGCGGGGGGTGGTGAGCAGTTCTTC.

The chain employs TRBV5-5 and TRBJ1-4, with 9 bases identical to TRBD1. CDR1 is SGHKS, CDR2 YYEKEE, per germline (reference sequence). The J segment lost 3 bases and the V segment lost 4 bases, leaving 7 bases of the junction unmatched. The CDR3 contains 16 residues. DNA of the CDR3: TGTGCCAGCAGCACCGACAGGGGGGTCGCTAATGAAAAACTGTTTTTT. Its translation is CASSTDRGVANEKLFF.

V is TRBV23-1 and J is TRBJ1-5; D is uncertain. TRBV23-1 is designated an ORF whose function remains uncertain. This CDR3 has 16 amino acids. The V end was cut by 2 bases, the J end by 9 bases, with 20 bases between. CDR3 in DNA: TGCGCCAGCAGTCAAACCGGTCGGTCATTCGGGCGGCCCCAGCATTTT. Residues: CASSQTGRSFGRPQHF.

The J gene is TRBJ2-1, the V gene TRBV7-9; D unresolved. Per germline, CDR1 SEHNR and CDR2 FQNEAQ (reference sequence). V shed 5 bases and J shed 5 bases, with 10 bases lying between them. The CDR3 runs 13 residues. This CDR3 reads CASSAFSDNEQFF. The CDR3 DNA is TGTGCCAGCAGCGCCTTTTCCGACAATGAGCAGTTCTTC.

The gene calls are TRBV5-8 and TRBJ2-7; D not resolved. CDR1 and CDR2 (germline): SGHTS, YDEGEE. Trimming left V 0 bases short and J 2 bases short, with 15 bases between. CDR3 length equals 16 residues. DNA of the CDR3: TGTGCCAGCAGCTTGGGTTCCCGCCATTACGCCTACGAGCAGTACTTC. The encoded protein is CASSLGSRHYAYEQYF.

The V call is TRBV28, the J call TRBJ1-2; the match to TRBD1 covers 9 bases. There are 15 residues in the CDR3. Losses at the gene ends were 3 bases for V and 4 bases for J; bases not matched to a gene: 6. Per germline, CDR1 MDHEN and CDR2 SYDVKM. CDR3 amino acids: CASSLTGQGLYGYTF. For the CDR3, the DNA is TGTGCCAGCAGTTTGACGGGACAGGGCCTCTATGGCTACACCTTC.

This clone was observed a few times. V usage is TRBV4-3 and J usage is TRBJ1-5; TRBD1 agrees at 7 bases. Germline CDR1 LGHNA, CDR2 YSLEER. This CDR3 has 15 residues. V lost 0 bases to trimming and J lost 4 bases; unmatched junction nucleotides: 3. DNA of the CDR3: TGCGCCAGCAGCCAAGATACAGGGGCGAATCAGCCCCAGCATTTT. Translation: CASSQDTGANQPQHF.

The chain uses TRBV30 and TRBJ1-4; no clear D gene. With 4 bases removed from V and 7 bases from J, the gap between germline ends came to 10 bases. Germline CDR1 is GTSNPN and CDR2 is SVGIG (reference sequence). The CDR3 extends over 12 amino acids. CDR3 region: CAWNGVSEKLFF. The CDR3 DNA follows: TGTGCCTGGAATGGCGTCTCTGAAAAACTGTTTTTT.

V gene TRBV28 combines with J gene TRBJ1-3, with 9 bases fitting TRBD1. Losses at the gene ends were 5 bases for V and 0 bases for J; bases not matched to a gene: 20. The CDR3 is made up of 21 amino acids. The germline V gene has CDR1 MDHEN and CDR2 SYDVKM. The CDR3 sequence: CASSLIFPWTGALPSGNTIYF. In nucleotides, the CDR3 is TGTGCCAGCAGTCTTATTTTCCCTTGGACAGGGGCCCTACCCTCTGGAAACACCATATATTTT.

The chain is built from TRBV28 and TRBJ1-5; no definite D call. V was clipped by 5 bases and J by 5 bases, with 1 base between them. This CDR3 contains 10 residues. The germline CDR1 and CDR2 sequences are MDHEN and SYDVKM. CDR3 in amino acids: CASSDQPQHF. CDR3 nucleotides: TGTGCCAGCAGTGATCAGCCCCAGCATTTT.

The J gene is TRBJ2-7, the V gene TRBV15; the D gene is possibly TRBD1 (7 bases). The CDR3 is 17 amino acids. Germline V gives CDR1 LNHNV, CDR2 YYDKDF (reference sequence). V was pared by 5 bases and J by 7 bases, with 27 bases between. The CDR3 coding sequence is TGTGCCACCAGCGGCTGGGGACAGAAGACGACGGGGAGGGAGCAGTACTTC. This codes for CATSGWGQKTTGREQYF.

By frequency in the sample, this clone is large. V gene TRBV9 combines with J gene TRBJ2-5; 10 bases align to TRBD1. CDR3 length: 14 residues. The germline gives CDR1 SGDLS, CDR2 YYNGEE. Trimming took 6 bases from V and 7 from J; bases not matched to a gene: 9. CDR3: CASTGDRGEGTQYF. The CDR3 DNA reads as TGTGCCAGCACAGGGGACAGGGGCGAGGGGACCCAGTACTTC.

V usage is TRBV6-5 and J usage is TRBJ2-3, with unresolved D. Germline V gene data show CDR1 as MNHEY and CDR2 as SVGAGI. V was pared by 5 bases and J by 2 bases, with 2 bases between. CDR3 length: 11 residues. The CDR3 is CASSTTDTQYF. The CDR3 coding sequence is TGTGCCAGCAGTACCACAGATACGCAGTATTTT.

This rearrangement joins TRBV5-1 to TRBJ2-7, with 10 bases aligning to TRBD1. The J segment lost 3 bases and the V segment lost 5 bases, leaving 5 bases of the junction unmatched. The CDR3 consists of 14 residues. Germline CDR1 and CDR2: SGHRS and YFSETQ. CDR3 in DNA: TGCGCCAGCAGTTTTGGGGACAGGGGCTACGAGCAGTACTTC. This translates into CASSFGDRGYEQYF. Complete variable domain (other parts from reference TRBV5-1 and TRBJ2-7): KAGVTQTPRYLIKTRGQQVTLSCSPISGHRSVSWYQQTPGQGLQFLFEYFSETQRNKGNFPGRFSGRQFSNSRSEMNVSTLELGDSALYLCASSFGDRGYEQYFGPGTRLTVT.

The V call is TRBV28, the J call TRBJ2-5; TRBD1 aligns across 7 bases. V was pared by 5 bases and J by 4 bases, with 13 bases of the junction left unmatched. CDR3 size: 16 residues. Germline assignment: CDR1 MDHEN and CDR2 SYDVKM. The CDR3 reads CASSRQGTMILETQYF. Here the CDR3 DNA reads TGTGCCAGCAGTAGACAGGGAACGATGATCTTAGAGACCCAGTACTTC.

This clone was counted once. The V call is TRBV6-5, the J call TRBJ2-5; D unresolved. V gave up 6 bases and J gave up 0 bases, with 8 bases separating them. The CDR3 has 13 amino acids. The germline gives CDR1 MNHEY, CDR2 SVGAGI. In nucleotides, the CDR3 is TGTGCCAGCAGGCGAACGTACCAAGAGACCCAGTACTTC. This gives the protein CASRRTYQETQYF.

The chain recombines TRBV6-6 with TRBJ1-1; D unresolved. The germline V and J ends were trimmed by 7 bases and 1 base, with 10 bases remaining between them. Germline loops: CDR1 MNHNY, CDR2 SVGAGI (reference sequence). This CDR3 spans 13 amino acids. In DNA, the CDR3 is TGTGCCAGCACCTACTTGGGGAACACTGAAGCTTTCTTT. It specifies CASTYLGNTEAFF.

CDR3 residues: CASSSGTRYNEQFF. CDR3 DNA sequence: TGTGCCAGCAGCTCCGGGACTCGCTACAATGAGCAGTTCTTC. The chain recombines TRBV28 with TRBJ2-1; perhaps TRBD2 as D (6 bases). Trimming pared 6 bases from V and 3 bases from J, leaving 12 bases between. Germline CDR1 and CDR2: MDHEN and SYDVKM. The CDR3 runs to 14 residues.